This TCR beta chain was profiled in a study of blood T cell repertoires in COVID-19. Profiling relied on immunoSEQ multiplex PCR, and the TCRdb table lists in-frame clones only, not all of them. There are 150,000 to 200,000 clones in the sample; roughly 90% occur only once, and roughly 19% lies in the top ten. Germline assignment: CDR1 SGHRS and CDR2 YFSETQ. Trimming left V 4 bases short and J 4 bases short, with 18 bases between. The CDR3 covers 15 residues. What was sequenced was peripheral blood. The chain combines TRBV5-1 with TRBJ2-7; the D gene is possibly TRBD1 (6 bases). This TCR came from a man between 60 and 75 years old with active or convalescent COVID-19. Here the CDR3 DNA reads TGCGCCAGCAGCGCTCGGACAGATTTATATTACGAGCAGTACTTC. This encodes CASSARTDLYYEQYF.